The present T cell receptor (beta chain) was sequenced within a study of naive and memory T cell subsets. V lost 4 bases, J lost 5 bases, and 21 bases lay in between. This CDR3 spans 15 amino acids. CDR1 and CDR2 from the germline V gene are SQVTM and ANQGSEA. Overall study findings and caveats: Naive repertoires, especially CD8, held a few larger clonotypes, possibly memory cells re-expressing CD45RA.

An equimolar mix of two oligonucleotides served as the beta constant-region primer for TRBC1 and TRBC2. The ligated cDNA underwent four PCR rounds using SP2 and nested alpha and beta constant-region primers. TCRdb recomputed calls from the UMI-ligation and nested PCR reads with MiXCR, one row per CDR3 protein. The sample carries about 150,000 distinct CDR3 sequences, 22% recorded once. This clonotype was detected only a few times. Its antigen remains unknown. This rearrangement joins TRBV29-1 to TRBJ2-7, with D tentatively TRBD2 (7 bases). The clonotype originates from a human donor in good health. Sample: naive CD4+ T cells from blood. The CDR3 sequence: CSVGSLSGGPNEQYF. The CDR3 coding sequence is TGCAGCGTTGGGTCCCTCTCGGGGGGCCCCAACGAGCAGTACTTC.